The clone carrying this TCR beta chain appeared many times. No antigen is known for it. The data originate from a study of early T cells in non-severe SARS-CoV-2 infection. Across the whole study: Bulk RNA isolated from unsorted whole blood underwent sequencing; chains were not paired.

Unique molecular identifiers were attached to individual cDNA molecules. TCRdb reprocessed the 5' RACE reads via MiXCR and lists one record per CDR3 protein. The sample yields about 26,000 distinct CDR3 sequences, about 4.1% seen once. Study observations and caveats: The VDJdb matching leaned toward anti-spike CD8 responses and overlooked private and CD4 specificities.

Trimming cost V 6 bases and J 7 bases, with 19 bases left between them. Germline V CDR1 and CDR2: MDHEN, SYDVKM. The CDR3 is 15 residues long. The sample consisted of whole blood. The TCR was taken from an adult who was a healthcare worker with PCR-confirmed SARS-CoV-2 infection or an uninfected control (not recorded which). The chain combines TRBV28 with TRBJ1-5; possible D gene TRBD1, 5 bases. Written as DNA, the CDR3 is TGTGCCAGCAGGACCACCGGGACCGAGAGACAGCCCCAGCATTTT. As protein: CASRTTGTERQPQHF.